Given below is one T cell receptor beta chain in context. Antigen specificity is unknown. Germline CDR1 SGHNT, CDR2 YENEEA. CDR3 length equals 15 residues. The trim removed 3 bases at V and 5 bases at J, leaving 4 bases unmatched. The data belong to a study of T cell responses to AZD1222 COVID-19 vaccine. Study-wide context: It was second doses at about 4 or about 12 weeks that were pooled. Study-level findings and limits: Donors, mostly white British, included more females; clonal diversity was possibly underestimated. Mapped onto spike, vaccine-associated CD4 TCRs spanned it and were dominant at 160-218 and 743-854.

Measured with immunoSEQ multiplex PCR; TCRdb has only the in-frame clones, and not every one. The sample holds more than 110,000 clones, roughly nine tenths seen once. The source of this sequence is an adult in good health. This rearrangement joins TRBV11-3 to TRBJ1-4, with 9 bases that match TRBD1. Specimen: peripheral blood, collected on day 0 of AZD1222 vaccination. CDR3 loop: CASSLTGTGNEKLFF. DNA for the CDR3: TGTGCCAGCAGCTTGACCGGGACAGGGAATGAAAAACTGTTTTTT.